These T cell receptor beta chains were read from a single sample in a study of Ad26.COV2.S vaccination and SARS-CoV-2 variants. Sequencing was performed with immunoSEQ multiplex PCR; in TCRdb, only in-frame clones are kept and a portion is missing. The sample consists of hundreds of thousands of clones, more than 75% of them appearing once. The material was peripheral blood, obtained in a trial of Ad26.COV2.S vaccine versus placebo. Receptor source: a person aged 18-60 years who received the Ad26.COV2.S COVID-19 vaccine or a placebo. The CDR3 runs from the conserved cysteine through the conserved F or W. The D gene is left open where the match is weak. Size is omitted from some rows. Given values are once, few, many or a class for expanded clones.

CDR3nt,CDR3aa,v_gene,abundance,len,d_gene,j_gene
TGTGCCACCAGCGGAGTAAGAGGGACAGGGGGCGTAAATGAGCAGTTCTTC,CATSGVRGTGGVNEQFF,TRBV15,NA,17,TRBD1,TRBJ2-1
TGTGCCAGCGGGGAACGGATCTATGGCTACACCTTC,CASGERIYGYTF,TRBV2,NA,12,NA,TRBJ1-2
TGTGCCAGCATCCTCAGGGTGAAGACTGAAGCTTTCTTT,CASILRVKTEAFF,TRBV28,NA,13,NA,TRBJ1-1
TGTGCCATCAGCTGGGACAGGCCACCCCTCTCTGGAAACACCATATATTTT,CAISWDRPPLSGNTIYF,TRBV10-3,NA,17,TRBD1,TRBJ1-3
TGTGCCAGCAGCGCGGGACAGGTGGTGGATGAAAAACTGTTTTTT,CASSAGQVVDEKLFF,TRBV5-4,medium-sized,15,TRBD1,TRBJ1-4
TGTGCCAGCAGCGACCGATCAAGAATAGGGAGCGGGGAGCTGTTTTTT,CASSDRSRIGSGELFF,TRBV9,NA,16,NA,TRBJ2-2
TGCGCCAGCAGCGTGAGCCCAGGACAGCCCCAGCATTTT,CASSVSPGQPQHF,TRBV4-1,NA,13,NA,TRBJ1-5
TGTGCCAGCAGCGTGGGGGCGGTTCGCGCGGGCACAGATACGCAGTATTTT,CASSVGAVRAGTDTQYF,TRBV9,NA,17,NA,TRBJ2-3
TGTGCCAGCAGCTTGGGGACCTCTGGAAACACCATATATTTT,CASSLGTSGNTIYF,TRBV5-6,NA,14,NA,TRBJ1-3
TGTGCCAGCAGTGGGGGACCAGGCCGCACAGATACGCAGTATTTT,CASSGGPGRTDTQYF,TRBV25-1,NA,15,NA,TRBJ2-3
TGTGCCAGCAGCTTAGAGGAGCAGGCGAACTATGGCTACACCTTC,CASSLEEQANYGYTF,TRBV11-2,NA,15,NA,TRBJ1-2
TGTGCCAGCTCTCCAGACACCGGTCGGCCCCAGCATTTT,CASSPDTGRPQHF,TRBV18,NA,13,NA,TRBJ1-5
TGTGCCAGCAGCTTAAGACGCTACGAGCAGTACTTC,CASSLRRYEQYF,TRBV7-2,NA,12,NA,TRBJ2-7
TGTGCCAGCGGCGGGACTAGTGGCTTTCGGGACATTCAGTACTTC,CASGGTSGFRDIQYF,TRBV28,NA,15,TRBD2,TRBJ2-4
TGTGCCAGCAGCCCCCAAGCTCAGGATACGCAGTATTTT,CASSPQAQDTQYF,TRBV3-1/TRBV3-2,NA,13,NA,TRBJ2-3
TGCGCCAGCAGTGATTATGGCGGGAGCTACAATGAGCAGTTCTTC,CASSDYGGSYNEQFF,TRBV10-1,NA,15,TRBD2,TRBJ2-1
TGTGCCAGCAGCTTGATACTAGCGGGAGGGAACAGGAACACCGGGGAGCTGTTTTTT,CASSLILAGGNRNTGELFF,TRBV5-6,few,19,TRBD2,TRBJ2-2
TGTGCCAGCAGCTTAGATGGCGGGAACGAGCAGTACTTC,CASSLDGGNEQYF,TRBV11-2,few,13,NA,TRBJ2-7
TGTGCCACCAGTGATACGCGTACTCAGACGAACACCGGGGAGCTGTTTTTT,CATSDTRTQTNTGELFF,TRBV24-1,few,17,NA,TRBJ2-2
TGCGCCAGCAGCCAGGGTGGAGGAACTAATGAAAAACTGTTTTTT,CASSQGGGTNEKLFF,TRBV5-1,NA,15,NA,TRBJ1-4
TGTGCCACCAGTGATTTGAATCGGTCTGAAGCTTTCTTT,CATSDLNRSEAFF,TRBV24-1,NA,13,NA,TRBJ1-1
TGTGCCAGCAGTTACGTCGACAGGGGGTTTGGCACTGAAGCTTTCTTT,CASSYVDRGFGTEAFF,TRBV6-2/TRBV6-3,NA,16,TRBD1,TRBJ1-1
TGCGCCAGCAGCCAAGATATGGGACAGGGTCTAGGCGACAATCAGCCCCAGCATTTT,CASSQDMGQGLGDNQPQHF,TRBV4-1,many,19,TRBD1,TRBJ1-5
TGCAGCGTTGGGCTGGATACCTACAGTGAAGCTTTCTTT,CSVGLDTYSEAFF,TRBV29-1,NA,13,NA,TRBJ1-1
TGTGCCAGCAGCGTAGCGGGAGAACGGGCCGGGGAGCTGTTTTTT,CASSVAGERAGELFF,TRBV9,NA,15,NA,TRBJ2-2
TGTGCCAGCAGGCCCAGCTCCTACAATGAGCAGTTCTTC,CASRPSSYNEQFF,TRBV5-4,NA,13,NA,TRBJ2-1